The clone carrying this T cell receptor beta chain was seen a few times. The data derive from a study of blood T cell repertoires in COVID-19. TCRdb keeps only in-frame clones here, not all; method: immunoSEQ multiplex PCR. The table shows about 210,000 clones, with 80% occurring only once. J gave up 6 bases and V 6 bases, and 8 bases lay outside the gene matches. The CDR3 consists of 15 residues. In germline, CDR1 is MNHEY, CDR2 SVGAGI. Sequenced: peripheral blood. The sequence came from an older woman with acute or convalescent COVID-19. The rearrangement links TRBV6-5 to TRBJ1-4; TRBD1 agrees at 9 bases. As DNA, the CDR3 is TGTGCCAGCAGCGGAGCGACAGGGGGTCATGAAAAACTGTTTTTT. This codes for CASSGATGGHEKLFF.